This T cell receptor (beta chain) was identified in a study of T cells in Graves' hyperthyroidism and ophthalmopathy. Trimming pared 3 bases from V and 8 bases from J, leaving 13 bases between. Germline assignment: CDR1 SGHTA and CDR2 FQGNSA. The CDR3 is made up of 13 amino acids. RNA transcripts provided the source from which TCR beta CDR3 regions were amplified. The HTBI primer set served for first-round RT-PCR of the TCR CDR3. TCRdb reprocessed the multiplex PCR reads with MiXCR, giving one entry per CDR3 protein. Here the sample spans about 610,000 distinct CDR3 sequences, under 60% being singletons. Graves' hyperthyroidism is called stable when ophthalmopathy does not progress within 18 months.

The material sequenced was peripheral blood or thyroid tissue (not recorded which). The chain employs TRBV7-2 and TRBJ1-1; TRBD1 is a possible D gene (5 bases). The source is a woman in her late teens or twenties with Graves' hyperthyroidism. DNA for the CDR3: TGTGCCAGCAGCTTGGGGAGGGGTTCGGAAGCTTTCTTT. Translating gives CASSLGRGSEAFF.